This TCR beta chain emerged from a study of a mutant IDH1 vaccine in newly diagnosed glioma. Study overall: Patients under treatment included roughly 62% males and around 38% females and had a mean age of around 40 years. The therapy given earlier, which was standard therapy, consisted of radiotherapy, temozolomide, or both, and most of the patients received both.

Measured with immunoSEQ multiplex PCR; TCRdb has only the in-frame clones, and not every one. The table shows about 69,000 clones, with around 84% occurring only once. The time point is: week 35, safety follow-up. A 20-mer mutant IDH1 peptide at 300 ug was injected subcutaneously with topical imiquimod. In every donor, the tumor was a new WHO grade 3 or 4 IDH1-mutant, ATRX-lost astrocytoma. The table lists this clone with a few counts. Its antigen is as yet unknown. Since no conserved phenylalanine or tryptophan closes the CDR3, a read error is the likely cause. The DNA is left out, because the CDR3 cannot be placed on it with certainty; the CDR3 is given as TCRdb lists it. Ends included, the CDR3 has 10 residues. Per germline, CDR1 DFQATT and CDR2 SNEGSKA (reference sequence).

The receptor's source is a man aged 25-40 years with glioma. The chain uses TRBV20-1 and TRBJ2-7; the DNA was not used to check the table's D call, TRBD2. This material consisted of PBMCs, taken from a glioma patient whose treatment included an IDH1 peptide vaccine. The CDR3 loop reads CSARDARYSG.